This T cell receptor (beta chain) was profiled in a study of blood T cell repertoires in COVID-19. After removal of 2 bases from V and 4 bases from J, the junction contained 8 bases not matched to a gene. Germline V gene lookup returns CDR1 SGDLS and CDR2 YYNGEE. There are 16 residues in the CDR3. The repertoire was sequenced with immunoSEQ multiplex PCR; TCRdb's copy has only in-frame clones and lacks some. Of some 220,000 clones detected, more than 70% appear once; the ten largest clones hold 13%. The J gene is TRBJ1-1, the V gene TRBV9, with 10 positions matching TRBD1. The sequence was collected from a human donor in a cohort sampled during active COVID-19. The sequencing input was peripheral blood. The CDR3 protein is CASSVPGQGPGTEAFF. DNA of the CDR3: TGTGCCAGCAGCGTCCCGGGACAGGGGCCGGGCACTGAAGCTTTCTTT.